The 3 T cell receptor beta chains in this list originate from one sample, sequenced in a study of blood T cell repertoires in COVID-19. The repertoire was sequenced with immunoSEQ multiplex PCR; TCRdb's copy has only in-frame clones and lacks some. The sample holds roughly 110,000 clones, roughly four fifths seen once. The sequencing sample was made of peripheral blood. The receptor source for this set is a human donor in a cohort sampled during active COVID-19.

This clone was seen a single time. The J gene is TRBJ2-7, the V gene TRBV29-1, with TRBD2 identical over 7 bases. The germline gives CDR1 SQVTM, CDR2 ANQGSEA. The CDR3 consists of 12 residues. V dropped 1 base and J dropped 5; count of bases not matched to a gene: 2. CDR3 nucleotide sequence: TGCAGCGTTGAAGGCCTAGCGGACGAGCAGTACTTC. Its translation is CSVEGLADEQYF.

The rearrangement links TRBV24-1 to TRBJ2-1; TRBD2 matches at 8 bases. CDR1 KGHDR and CDR2 SFDVKD come from the germline V gene. This CDR3 has 16 amino acids. V dropped 2 bases and J dropped 1; count of bases not matched to a gene: 3. The CDR3 region has the DNA TGTGCCACCAGTGATTCCCGCGGGGGGTCCTACAATGAGCAGTTCTTC. Protein: CATSDSRGGSYNEQFF.

The rearrangement links TRBV4-3 to TRBJ2-1; 9 nucleotides agree with TRBD1. CDR3 size: 13 residues. Looked up from germline, CDR1 is LGHNA and CDR2 is YSLEER. The V segment lost 0 bases and the J segment 15 bases; nucleotides outside the gene matches: 6. CDR3 sequence reads: CASSQDRGTGWFF. CDR3 coding DNA: TGCGCCAGCAGCCAAGATAGGGGGACAGGGTGGTTCTTC.